This T cell receptor beta chain was captured by sequencing in a study of cytomegalovirus exposure and HLA in healthy donors. About the research overall: Early released data comprised 80 million or so unique TCRs from HLA-typed donors.

In the PCR, 60 Vbeta and 13 Jbeta primers were used. TCRdb keeps only in-frame clones here, not all; method: immunoSEQ multiplex PCR. The profile covers some 140,000 clones, with about 68% appearing a single time and roughly 2% taken by the ten largest. Germline CDR1 SGDLS, CDR2 YYNGEE. The CDR3 is 15 residues long. The V end was cut by 0 bases, the J end by 7 bases, with 13 bases between. This clonotype was sampled from a man aged 25 to 40 in good health and CMV-seronegative. V is TRBV9 and J is TRBJ2-2; D may be TRBD2 (5 bases). The sequencing input was PBMCs. This chain's CDR3 is CASSVGGWGVGELFF. The CDR3 bases are TGTGCCAGCAGCGTAGGCGGATGGGGAGTCGGGGAGCTGTTTTTT.